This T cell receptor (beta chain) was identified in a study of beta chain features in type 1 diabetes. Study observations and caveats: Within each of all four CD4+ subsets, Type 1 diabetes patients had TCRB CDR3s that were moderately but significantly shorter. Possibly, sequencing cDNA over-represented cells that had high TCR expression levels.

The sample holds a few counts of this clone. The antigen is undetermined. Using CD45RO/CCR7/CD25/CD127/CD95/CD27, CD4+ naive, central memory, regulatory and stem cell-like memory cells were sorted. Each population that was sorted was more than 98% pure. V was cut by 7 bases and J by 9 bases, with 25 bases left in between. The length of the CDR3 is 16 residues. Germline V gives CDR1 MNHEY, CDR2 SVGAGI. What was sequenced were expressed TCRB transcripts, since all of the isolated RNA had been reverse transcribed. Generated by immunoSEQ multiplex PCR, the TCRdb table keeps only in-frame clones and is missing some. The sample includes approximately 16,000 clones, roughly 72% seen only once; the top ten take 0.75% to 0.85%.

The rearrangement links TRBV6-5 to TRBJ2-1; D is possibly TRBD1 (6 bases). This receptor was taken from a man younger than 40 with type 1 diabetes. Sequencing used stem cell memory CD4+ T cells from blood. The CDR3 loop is CASIYSRAQGSTEQFF. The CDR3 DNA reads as TGTGCCAGCATCTACTCGAGGGCCCAGGGGTCTACTGAGCAGTTCTTC.